The 26 T cell receptor beta chains below come from one sample, sequenced in a study of beta chain features in type 1 diabetes. Expressed TCRB transcripts were sequenced, since all the RNA that had been isolated was reverse transcribed. Method: immunoSEQ multiplex PCR; TCRdb's copy keeps in-frame clones and lacks some. This sample carries 200,000 to 250,000 clones, about 15% of them seen once, and the ten largest clones take 0.015% to 0.02%. General study results and limits: Type 1 diabetes patients had TCRB CDR3s that were shorter (moderately but significantly so) in all four CD4+ subsets.

Their specific antigens are unknown. Sequenced: naive CD4+ T cells from blood. These receptors were collected from a man younger than 40 with type 1 diabetes.

A few counts support this clone. V and J are TRBV6-5 and TRBJ1-1; D is perhaps TRBD1 (5 bases). Deletions cut 10 bases from V and 5 bases from J, with 20 bases between. This CDR3 region has 14 residues. Germline V gives CDR1 MNHEY, CDR2 SVGAGI. The CDR3 nucleotides read TGTGCCACGGGGGTGAATTTGGGGGGAACTGAAGCTTTCTTT. As protein: CATGVNLGGTEAFF.

This clone has a handful of counts. V is TRBV15 and J is TRBJ2-1; 10 positions agree with TRBD1. From germline, CDR1 is LNHNV and CDR2 YYDKDF (reference sequence). V gave up 4 bases and J gave up 7 bases; unmatched junction bases: 4. The CDR3 length is 14 residues. Here the CDR3 DNA reads TGTGCCACCAGCAAAGGACAGGGGGGGAATGAGCAGTTCTTC. Its protein is CATSKGQGGNEQFF. Full variable domain (outside the CDR3, taken from reference TRBV15 and TRBJ2-1): DAMVIQNPRYQVTQFGKPVTLSCSQTLNHNVMYWYQQKSSQAPKLLFHYYDKDFNNEADTPDNFQSRRPNTSFCFLDIRSPGLGDTAMYLCATSKGQGGNEQFFGPGTRLTVL.

The sample holds a few counts of this clone. This chain connects TRBV5-4 to TRBJ2-7; 13 nucleotides match TRBD2. Germline lookup yields CDR1 SGHNT and CDR2 YYREEE (reference sequence). This CDR3 comprises 13 residues. V trimming: 8 bases; J trimming: 4 bases; junction bases outside the gene matches: 3. The CDR3 loop is CASGTSGTYEQYF. In DNA, the CDR3 is TGTGCCAGTGGGACTAGCGGGACATACGAGCAGTACTTC.

In this sample, this clone turned up a few times. This rearrangement joins TRBV28 to TRBJ2-3; tentatively, D is TRBD2 (6 bases). CDR1 is MDHEN, CDR2 SYDVKM, per germline. This CDR3 contains 14 residues. Trimming stripped 5 bases from V and 4 bases from J, with 13 bases between. In DNA, the CDR3 is TGTGCCAGCAGTGCGGGATCCAACCCAGATACGCAGTATTTT. Its protein product is CASSAGSNPDTQYF.

The V call is TRBV5-1, the J call TRBJ2-1; D might be TRBD1 (7 bases). The CDR3 extends over 16 amino acids. Trimming left V 0 bases short and J 4 bases short, with 14 bases between. Per the germline V gene, CDR1 is SGHRS and CDR2 is YFSETQ. The CDR3 spells CASSLGGGGFYNEQFF. Written as DNA, the CDR3 is TGCGCCAGCAGCTTGGGTGGAGGGGGCTTTTACAATGAGCAGTTCTTC.

In its sample, this clone was seen a few times. V gene TRBV7-9 combines with J gene TRBJ2-5, with D possibly matching TRBD1 (6 bases). CDR3 size: 16 residues. Germline V gene data show CDR1 as SEHNR and CDR2 as FQNEAQ (reference sequence). The ends were cut back, 7 bases at V and 0 bases at J, with 18 bases in the middle. The CDR3 spells CASNLIGQPNQETQYF. The CDR3 DNA reads as TGTGCCAGCAACCTCATCGGACAGCCGAACCAAGAGACCCAGTACTTC.

The chain recombines TRBV30 with TRBJ1-1; the match to TRBD1 covers 9 bases. CDR1 is GTSNPN, CDR2 SVGIG, per germline (reference sequence). The V and J ends lost 2 bases and 6 bases, in that order; junction bases with no gene match: 10. The CDR3 length is 15 residues. The CDR3 sequence: CAWSPRDRAVAEAFF. CDR3 in DNA: TGTGCCTGGAGTCCCCGGGACAGGGCGGTAGCTGAAGCTTTCTTT.

This clone was detected a few times. This rearrangement joins TRBV5-4 to TRBJ1-1; 8 bases fit TRBD1. With 3 bases clipped from V and 4 bases from J, the junction kept 2 bases outside the gene matches. The CDR3 spans 13 residues. Germline V gives CDR1 SGHNT, CDR2 YYREEE (reference sequence). Here the CDR3 reads CASSSTGGTEAFF. As DNA, the CDR3 is TGTGCCAGCAGCTCAACAGGGGGCACTGAAGCTTTCTTT.

J is TRBJ2-1 and V is TRBV7-9; 7 bases align to TRBD1. The CDR3 loop spans 14 amino acids. The trim removed 7 bases at V and 3 bases at J, leaving 6 bases unmatched. The V gene's germline CDR1 is SEHNR and CDR2 FQNEAQ (reference sequence). The CDR3 protein is CASTHRDSYNEQFF. CDR3 DNA sequence: TGTGCCAGCACTCACCGGGACAGCTACAATGAGCAGTTCTTC.

Worth noting for this clone: Other DNA sequences in this specimen translate into the identical CDR3. The rearrangement uses TRBV7-2 and TRBJ2-5, with D perhaps matching TRBD1 (7 bases). Trimming cost V 4 bases and J 4 bases, with 10 bases left between them. CDR1 and CDR2 from the germline V gene are SGHTA and FQGNSA. The CDR3 totals 13 residues. CDR3 sequence reads: CASSSQGGETQYF. CDR3 coding DNA: TGTGCCAGCAGCTCCCAGGGGGGAGAGACCCAGTACTTC.

The rearrangement joins TRBV11-3 to TRBJ2-1, with 7 bases matching TRBD2. CDR3 length equals 16 residues. J was trimmed by 4 bases and V by 4 bases; bases with no gene match: 10. Germline V CDR1 and CDR2: SGHNT, YENEEA. CDR3 loop: CASSSRSGMAYNEQFF. DNA for the CDR3: TGTGCCAGCAGCTCTCGAAGCGGGATGGCATACAATGAGCAGTTCTTC.

This clone has more than one count but fewer than ten. This chain uses TRBV6-5 with TRBJ1-4; D gene uncertain. V was pared by 5 bases and J by 7 bases, with 11 bases between. The length of the CDR3 is 13 residues. The germline V gene has CDR1 MNHEY and CDR2 SVGAGI. The CDR3 DNA is TGTGCCAGCAGTCGACCCGGAGGTGAAAAACTGTTTTTT. This gives the protein CASSRPGGEKLFF.

This clone appeared a few times. The rearrangement joins TRBV7-6 to TRBJ2-7, with 8 bases lining up with TRBD2. The V and J ends lost 4 bases and 6 bases, in that order; junction bases with no gene match: 11. The CDR3 loop spans 15 amino acids. Germline loops: CDR1 SGHVS, CDR2 FNYEAQ. For the CDR3, the DNA is TGTGCCAGCAGCTCCCTCTACCAGGGACTAGGCGAGCAGTACTTC. It translates to CASSSLYQGLGEQYF.

This clone was seen a few times. This chain links TRBV13 with TRBJ2-1; 8 bases match TRBD2. The germline V gene has CDR1 PRHDT and CDR2 FYEKMQ (reference sequence). The CDR3 covers 16 residues. J was trimmed by 4 bases and V by 5 bases; bases with no gene match: 10. CDR3 bases: TGTGCCAGCAGCACACAGGGACCGGGAGGGTACAATGAGCAGTTCTTC. Amino acid sequence: CASSTQGPGGYNEQFF.

The rearrangement joins TRBV30 to TRBJ2-2; D may be TRBD2 (5 bases). Trimming shortened V by 2 bases and J by 6 bases, and 10 bases separated the two germline ends. This CDR3 comprises 13 residues. Germline V gene sequence: CDR1 GTSNPN, CDR2 SVGIG (reference sequence). CDR3 sequence reads: CAWSNEGSGELFF. As DNA, the CDR3 is TGTGCCTGGAGTAACGAGGGATCCGGGGAGCTGTTTTTT.

This clone was seen only a few times. The genes are TRBV30 and TRBJ1-1, with 7 bases aligning to TRBD1. J was trimmed by 0 bases and V by 5 bases; bases with no gene match: 3. Germline V CDR1 and CDR2: GTSNPN, SVGIG (reference sequence). The CDR3 runs to 13 residues. In nucleotides, the CDR3 is TGTGCCTGGGCGGGACAGATGAACACTGAAGCTTTCTTT. Translated: CAWAGQMNTEAFF.

This chain's CDR3 is CASSPQGYEQYF. The CDR3 DNA follows: TGTGCCAGCAGTCCCCAGGGCTACGAGCAGTACTTC. V gene TRBV11-1 combines with J gene TRBJ2-7, with a tentative D call TRBD1 (5 bases). The V gene's germline CDR1 is SGHAT and CDR2 FQDESV (reference sequence). The CDR3 has 12 amino acids. V lost 6 bases and J 3 bases, leaving 9 bases between the germline ends.

This clone was observed a few times. The J gene is TRBJ1-2, the V gene TRBV9, with D uncertain. CDR1 and CDR2 (germline): SGDLS, YYNGEE. The CDR3 has 14 residues. V shed 4 bases and J shed 2 bases, with 12 bases lying between them. The CDR3: CASSPGGLNYGYTF. The CDR3 nucleotides read TGTGCCAGCAGCCCCGGAGGGCTCAACTATGGCTACACCTTC.

This clone has a single count. The junction shows a germline mismatch at one end, possibly a read error. The gene calls are TRBV5-6 and TRBJ1-2; D perhaps matches TRBD1 (6 bases). The CDR3 extends over 13 amino acids. From germline, CDR1 is SGHDT and CDR2 YYEEEE. The CDR3 DNA sequence: TGTGCCAGCAGCTTGGGCCCCCAGGGGCCGGTTGACTTC. Translating gives CASSLGPQGPVDF.

The chain employs TRBV5-1 and TRBJ2-5, with D unclear. The CDR3 extends over 14 amino acids. Germline V gives CDR1 SGHRS, CDR2 YFSETQ. V dropped 0 bases and J dropped 5 bases, with 11 bases sitting between them. The CDR3 here is CASSLGASFETQYF. CDR3 coding DNA: TGCGCCAGCAGCTTGGGGGCCTCTTTCGAGACCCAGTACTTC.

This chain connects TRBV18 to TRBJ1-5; D is possibly TRBD1 (5 bases). The CDR3 has 14 amino acids. Per germline, CDR1 KGHSH and CDR2 LQKENI. Deletions cut 3 bases from V and 7 bases from J, with 13 bases between. The CDR3 sequence: CASSPEQGSQPQHF. The CDR3 bases are TGTGCCAGCTCACCGGAGCAGGGAAGCCAGCCCCAGCATTTT.

There are a few counts of this clone. The chain recombines TRBV9 with TRBJ2-3; 16 bases fit TRBD2. With 4 bases clipped from V and 2 bases from J, the junction kept 4 bases outside the gene matches. This CDR3 comprises 17 residues. From germline, CDR1 is SGDLS and CDR2 YYNGEE. CDR3 DNA sequence: TGTGCCAGCAGCTCGGGACTAGCGGGGGGGGTCACAGATACGCAGTATTTT. Translated: CASSSGLAGGVTDTQYF. Based on the CDR3 plus reference TRBV9 and TRBJ2-3, the full variable domain is DSGVTQTPKHLITATGQRVTLRCSPRSGDLSVYWYQQSLDQGLQFLIQYYNGEERAKGNILERFSAQQFPDLHSELNLSSLELGDSALYFCASSSGLAGGVTDTQYFGPGTRLTVL.

The CDR3 DNA follows: TGTGCCAGCAGTTCCAGGGATTTCTCCTACGAGCAGTACTTC. Its translation: CASSSRDFSYEQYF. The chain is built from TRBV6-5 and TRBJ2-7; D possibly corresponds to TRBD1 (5 bases). The CDR3 consists of 14 residues. Trimming stripped 4 bases from V and 0 bases from J, with 10 bases between. Germline CDR1 MNHEY, CDR2 SVGAGI.

This clone appeared a few times. The rearrangement joins TRBV5-6 to TRBJ1-1, with TRBD1 matching 7 bases. The CDR3 spans 14 residues. V lost 4 bases and J lost 1; bases outside the gene matches: 4. The germline V gene has CDR1 SGHDT and CDR2 YYEEEE. CDR3 in DNA: TGTGCCAGCAGCAGGGGACAGCCGAACACTGAAGCTTTCTTT. It translates to CASSRGQPNTEAFF.

This clone was seen a handful of times. V and J are TRBV10-3 and TRBJ2-5; D possibly corresponds to TRBD2 (5 bases). V lost 8 bases and J 2 bases, leaving 9 bases between the germline ends. CDR3 length: 12 amino acids. Germline-derived CDR1 and CDR2 are ENHRY and SYGVKD. The CDR3 loop reads CAIATIQETQYF. CDR3 in DNA: TGTGCCATCGCGACTATTCAAGAGACCCAGTACTTC.

The chain has TRBV14 and TRBJ2-5; the match to TRBD1 covers 8 bases. V lost 0 bases to trimming and J lost 12 bases; unmatched junction nucleotides: 3. There are 12 residues in the CDR3. Germline CDR1 reads SGHDN; CDR2 reads FVKESK. The CDR3: CASSQDQGAKYF. The DNA of the CDR3 is TGTGCCAGCAGCCAAGATCAGGGGGCGAAGTACTTC. Full variable domain (outside the CDR3, taken from reference TRBV14 and TRBJ2-5): EAGVTQFPSHSVIEKGQTVTLRCDPISGHDNLYWYRRVMGKEIKFLLHFVKESKQDESGMPNNRFLAERTGGTYSTLKVQPAELEDSGVYFCASSQDQGAKYFGPGTRLLVL.